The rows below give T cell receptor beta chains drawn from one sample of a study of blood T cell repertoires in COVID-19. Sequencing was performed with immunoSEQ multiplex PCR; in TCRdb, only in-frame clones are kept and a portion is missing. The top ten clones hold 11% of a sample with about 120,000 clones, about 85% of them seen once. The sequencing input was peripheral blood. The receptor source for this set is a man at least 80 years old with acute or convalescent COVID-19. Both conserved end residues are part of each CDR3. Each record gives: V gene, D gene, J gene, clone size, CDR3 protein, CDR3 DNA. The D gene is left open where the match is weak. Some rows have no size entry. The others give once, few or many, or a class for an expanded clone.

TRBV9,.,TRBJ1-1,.,CASSVTLLEGGGRTEAFF,TGTGCCAGCAGCGTAACCCTGTTAGAGGGGGGCGGGAGGACTGAAGCTTTCTTT
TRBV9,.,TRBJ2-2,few,CASSVVPSSNTGELFF,TGTGCCAGCAGCGTAGTTCCCAGTTCGAACACCGGGGAGCTGTTTTTT
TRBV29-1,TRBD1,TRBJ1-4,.,CSADPGTGNNEKLFF,TGCAGCGCCGATCCCGGGACAGGCAATAATGAAAAACTGTTTTTT
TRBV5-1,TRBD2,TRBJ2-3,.,CASRERERADTQYF,TGCGCCAGCAGGGAGCGGGAGCGGGCAGATACGCAGTATTTT
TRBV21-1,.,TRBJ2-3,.,CASSKVRTGTSTDTQYF,TGTGCCAGCAGCAAAGTAAGGACAGGGACTAGCACAGATACGCAGTATTTT
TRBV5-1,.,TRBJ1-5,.,CASSSGGNQPQHF,TGCGCCAGCAGCAGTGGCGGGAATCAGCCCCAGCATTTT
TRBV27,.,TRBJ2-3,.,CASSLISQKSDTQYF,TGTGCCAGCAGCCTTATTTCGCAGAAATCAGATACGCAGTATTTT
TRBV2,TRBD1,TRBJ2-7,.,CASTGQGAYEQYF,TGTGCCAGCACGGGACAGGGGGCTTACGAGCAGTACTTC
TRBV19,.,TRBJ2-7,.,CASATGGQYEQYF,TGTGCCAGTGCGACTGGAGGACAGTACGAGCAGTACTTC
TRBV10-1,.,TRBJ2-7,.,CASLRGHFCYEQYF,TGCGCCAGCTTGCGGGGCCACTTTTGCTACGAGCAGTACTTC
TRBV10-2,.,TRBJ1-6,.,CASSESGTSYYNSPLHF,TGCGCCAGCAGTGAGTCAGGGACAAGTTATTATAATTCACCCCTCCACTTT
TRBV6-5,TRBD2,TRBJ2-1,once,CASGEREGPYNEQFF,TGTGCCAGCGGAGAGCGGGAGGGCCCCTACAATGAGCAGTTCTTC
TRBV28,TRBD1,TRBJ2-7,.,CASRGTGGYEQYF,TGTGCCAGCAGGGGGACAGGGGGCTACGAGCAGTACTTC
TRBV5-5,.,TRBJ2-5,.,CASSSGYLTGRTETQYF,TGTGCCAGCAGCTCGGGGTATTTGACAGGGAGGACGGAGACCCAGTACTTC
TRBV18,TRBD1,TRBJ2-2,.,CASSLGQGGGTGELFF,TGTGCCAGCTCTCTTGGACAGGGCGGTGGCACCGGGGAGCTGTTTTTT
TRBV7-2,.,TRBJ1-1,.,CASSLGTKNTEAFF,TGTGCCAGCAGCCTGGGGACAAAGAACACTGAAGCTTTCTTT
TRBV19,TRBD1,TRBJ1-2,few,CASRPLGQDGYTF,TGTGCCAGTAGACCTCTAGGACAGGATGGCTACACCTTC
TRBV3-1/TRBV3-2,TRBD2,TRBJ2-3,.,CASSQSYLAGTSTDTQYF,TGTGCCAGCAGCCAAAGCTATCTAGCGGGGACTAGCACAGATACGCAGTATTTT
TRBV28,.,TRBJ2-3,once,CASSLEGWYADTQYF,TGTGCCAGCAGTTTAGAGGGATGGTATGCAGATACGCAGTATTTT
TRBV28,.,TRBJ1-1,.,CASKVAETMNTEAFF,TGTGCCAGCAAGGTGGCAGAGACTATGAACACTGAAGCTTTCTTT
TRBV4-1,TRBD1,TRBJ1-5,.,CASSLERDSPQPQHF,TGCGCCAGCAGCCTCGAACGGGACAGCCCCCAGCCCCAGCATTTT
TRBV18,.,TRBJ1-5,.,CASSPQDSNQPQHF,TGTGCCAGCTCACCCCAGGACAGTAATCAGCCCCAGCATTTT
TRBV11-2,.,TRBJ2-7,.,CASSLGTASYEQYF,TGTGCCAGCAGCTTAGGGACAGCGTCCTACGAGCAGTACTTC
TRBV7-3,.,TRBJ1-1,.,CASSLEENTEAFF,TGTGCCAGCAGCTTAGAGGAGAACACTGAAGCTTTCTTT
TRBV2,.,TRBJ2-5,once,CASSGGVVVQETQYF,TGTGCCAGCAGTGGGGGGGTGGTCGTCCAAGAGACCCAGTACTTC
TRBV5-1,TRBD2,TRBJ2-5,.,CASSSTSGEETQYF,TGCGCCAGCAGCTCGACTAGCGGGGAAGAGACCCAGTACTTC
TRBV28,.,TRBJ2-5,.,CASSWTGETQYF,TGTGCCAGCAGTTGGACTGGAGAGACCCAGTACTTC
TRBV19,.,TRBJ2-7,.,CASSIETGSYEQYF,TGTGCCAGTAGTATAGAAACAGGGTCCTACGAGCAGTACTTC
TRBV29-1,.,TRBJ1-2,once,CSVEKVGGLGYTF,TGCAGCGTTGAAAAGGTGGGGGGGTTAGGCTACACCTTC
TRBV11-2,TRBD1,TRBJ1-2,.,CASSSAGTGALYGYTF,TGTGCCAGCAGCTCGGCCGGGACAGGGGCCCTCTATGGCTACACCTTC
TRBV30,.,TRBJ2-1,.,CAWSVSSRVRFF,TGTGCCTGGAGTGTATCTAGCCGTGTTCGGTTCTTC
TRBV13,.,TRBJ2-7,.,CASSLSPGAGAFSYEQYF,TGTGCCAGCAGCTTAAGCCCCGGCGCAGGGGCTTTCTCCTACGAGCAGTACTTC
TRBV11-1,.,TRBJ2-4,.,CASSWAGGPQNIQYF,TGTGCCAGCAGCTGGGCGGGCGGGCCCCAAAACATTCAGTACTTC